A selection of T cell receptor beta chains follows, all from one sample in a study of human T cells and chemical hapten exposure. TCRdb independently ran MiXCR on the 5' RACE reads; one entry per CDR3 protein. The sample has over 95,000 distinct CDR3 sequences, around a fifth seen once. The source is a human donor in good health. Each CDR3 is given with its conserved first and last residue. A D gene is named only where the DNA matches it firmly. Clone size is stated in some rows and not others, as once, few, many or a class when expanded.

J gene	clone size	V gene	D gene	CDR3 protein	CDR3 DNA
TRBJ1-5	many	TRBV7-2	.	CASSLFEGSNQPQHF	TGTGCCAGCAGCTTGTTTGAGGGAAGCAATCAGCCCCAGCATTTT
TRBJ2-3	.	TRBV10-2	TRBD2	CASTSSGRTDTQYF	TGCGCCAGCACCTCTAGCGGGAGAACGGATACGCAGTATTTT
TRBJ1-3	.	TRBV29-1	.	CSVDLGSGNTIYF	TGCAGCGTTGATCTGGGTTCTGGAAACACCATATATTTT
TRBJ1-2	few	TRBV6-5	.	CASSSRRDTLKGYGYTF	TGTGCCAGCAGTTCGCGCCGAGACACCTTAAAGGGGTATGGCTACACCTTC
TRBJ1-6	.	TRBV5-6	TRBD1	CASSIRDRGTSPLHF	TGTGCCAGCAGCATCCGGGACAGGGGTACTTCACCCCTCCACTTT
TRBJ2-2	.	TRBV5-1	.	CASSFAGANTGELFF	TGCGCCAGCAGCTTCGCAGGGGCGAACACCGGGGAGCTGTTTTTT
TRBJ2-5	few	TRBV4-1	TRBD2	CASSRLLAGLSQETQYF	TGCGCCAGCAGCCGTTTACTAGCGGGCCTCTCTCAAGAGACCCAGTACTTC
TRBJ2-1	few	TRBV10-2	.	CASSESGGEQFF	TGCGCCAGCAGTGAGTCTGGCGGAGAGCAGTTCTTC
TRBJ2-1	.	TRBV30	.	CAWINNREQFF	TGTGCCTGGATTAACAATAGAGAGCAGTTCTTC
TRBJ1-2	many	TRBV7-9	.	CASSSTPSDGYTF	TGTGCCAGCAGTTCTACCCCTTCGGATGGCTACACCTTC
TRBJ1-1	few	TRBV29-1	.	CSVDNTGEAFF	TGCAGCGTTGATAATACGGGTGAAGCTTTCTTT
TRBJ2-7	.	TRBV15	.	CATSSRNGLSYEQYF	TGTGCCACCAGCAGTAGGAACGGGCTCTCCTACGAGCAGTACTTC
TRBJ2-3	few	TRBV27	.	CASSDRYTDTQYF	TGTGCCAGCTCGGACCGATACACAGATACGCAGTATTTT
TRBJ2-7	few	TRBV4-2	TRBD2	CASSQDRASGNEQYF	TGTGCCAGCAGCCAAGATCGGGCTAGCGGGAACGAGCAGTACTTC
TRBJ2-7	.	TRBV5-6	.	CASSLVYREEEQYF	TGTGCCAGCAGCTTGGTTTACAGGGAGGAGGAGCAGTACTTC
TRBJ2-7	.	TRBV7-2	.	CASSSQRGMGYEQYF	TGTGCCAGCAGCTCTCAGCGCGGAATGGGGTACGAGCAGTACTTC
TRBJ2-7	.	TRBV11-2	.	CASSLGGGYRYEQYF	TGTGCCAGCAGCTTAGGTGGCGGGTACCGATACGAGCAGTACTTC
TRBJ2-4	.	TRBV12-3/TRBV12-4	.	CASSQQGRKNIQYF	TGTGCCAGCAGCCAACAGGGACGCAAAAACATTCAGTACTTC
TRBJ2-3	few	TRBV5-1	.	CASSPDTSSDTQYF	TGCGCCAGCAGCCCCGACACTAGCTCAGATACGCAGTATTTT
TRBJ2-1	.	TRBV12-3/TRBV12-4	.	CASRPGGPLPALSYNEQFF	TGTGCCAGCAGGCCCGGGGGGCCCCTACCCGCCCTTTCCTACAATGAGCAGTTCTTC
TRBJ2-3	few	TRBV18	TRBD2	CASSSLAGKQVDTQYF	TGTGCCAGCTCATCACTAGCGGGAAAGCAGGTAGATACGCAGTATTTT
TRBJ1-4	.	TRBV6-6	TRBD1	CASSYRRTGSNEKLFF	TGTGCCAGCAGTTACCGCCGGACAGGGTCCAATGAAAAACTGTTTTTT
TRBJ2-7	few	TRBV6-5	.	CASSYSTPTGEQYF	TGTGCCAGCAGTTACTCGACGCCAACGGGCGAGCAGTACTTC
TRBJ2-3	few	TRBV10-3	TRBD2	CAISESSGGPTQYF	TGTGCCATCAGTGAATCTAGCGGGGGCCCTACGCAGTATTTT
TRBJ2-3	many	TRBV7-8	.	CASSPRADTQYF	TGTGCCAGCAGCCCCCGCGCAGATACGCAGTATTTT
TRBJ2-1	.	TRBV29-1	TRBD2	CSVGRTSGRARRDEQFF	TGCAGCGTTGGACGGACTAGCGGGAGGGCCCGTCGCGATGAGCAGTTCTTC
TRBJ2-5	.	TRBV28	.	CASSPLRDSWGAQYF	TGTGCCAGCAGTCCTCTGAGGGATTCCTGGGGAGCCCAGTACTTC
TRBJ1-1	.	TRBV27	.	CASRSYRGELGTEAFF	TGTGCCAGCAGATCTTATAGGGGAGAGTTGGGCACTGAAGCTTTCTTT
TRBJ2-3	.	TRBV5-1	.	CASRVIERSRVVADTQYF	TGCGCCAGCAGGGTAATAGAGCGGAGCCGAGTAGTGGCAGATACGCAGTATTTT
TRBJ2-7	.	TRBV9	.	CASSDDNSYEQYF	TGTGCCAGCAGCGACGACAATTCCTACGAGCAGTACTTC
TRBJ2-7	.	TRBV28	.	CASSSLPGVSGYYEQYF	TGTGCCAGCAGCTCGCTCCCCGGGGTTAGCGGTTACTACGAGCAGTACTTC
TRBJ1-2	.	TRBV9	.	CASSASVLGQSLNYGYTF	TGTGCCAGCAGCGCATCAGTGCTTGGGCAGTCCCTTAACTATGGCTACACCTTC
TRBJ2-1	.	TRBV15	TRBD1	CATSRLTGAGDEQFF	TGTGCCACCAGCAGGTTGACAGGGGCGGGTGATGAGCAGTTCTTC
TRBJ2-5	few	TRBV6-5	TRBD2	CASSYSVWGSGKRNF	TGTGCCAGCAGTTACTCCGTGTGGGGTAGCGGGAAGCGGAACTTC
TRBJ1-1	few	TRBV27	TRBD1	CASRRDRGRPTEAFF	TGTGCCAGCCGGCGGGACAGGGGGCGACCGACTGAAGCTTTCTTT
TRBJ2-3	.	TRBV5-1	.	CASSGRATDTQYF	TGCGCCAGCAGTGGCAGGGCAACAGATACGCAGTATTTT
TRBJ1-1	few	TRBV5-5	.	CASSPGTMNTEAFF	TGTGCCAGCAGCCCCGGAACAATGAACACTGAAGCTTTCTTT
TRBJ1-1	few	TRBV12-3/TRBV12-4	.	CASSFVGGGTEAFF	TGTGCCAGCAGTTTTGTCGGGGGGGGTACTGAAGCTTTCTTT
TRBJ2-7	few	TRBV4-1	TRBD2	CASSKRLAGGHEQYF	TGCGCCAGCAGCAAGAGACTAGCGGGAGGCCACGAGCAGTACTTC
TRBJ2-1	.	TRBV7-3	.	CASSLGVGGQYNEQFF	TGTGCCAGCAGCTTAGGAGTTGGGGGGCAATACAATGAGCAGTTCTTC
TRBJ1-4	.	TRBV28	TRBD1	CASSFRGPLATNEKLFF	TGTGCCAGCAGTTTCAGGGGGCCCCTCGCAACTAATGAAAAACTGTTTTTT
TRBJ2-2	few	TRBV24-1	.	CATTSGSNTGELFF	TGTGCCACCACGTCAGGCTCAAACACCGGGGAGCTGTTTTTT
TRBJ2-3	few	TRBV10-3	.	CAIGPGTDSTDTQYF	TGTGCCATCGGGCCCGGGACCGATAGTACAGATACGCAGTATTTT
TRBJ2-3	.	TRBV2	TRBD1	CATPDRDTDTQYF	TGTGCCACCCCGGACAGGGACACAGATACGCAGTATTTT
TRBJ2-7	few	TRBV28	TRBD2	CASSRGLALKLTYEQYF	TGTGCCAGCAGCCGAGGACTAGCGCTAAAATTAACCTACGAGCAGTACTTC
TRBJ1-2	few	TRBV5-1	.	CASSLDRFGYTF	TGCGCCAGCAGCTTGGACAGGTTTGGCTACACCTTC
TRBJ2-1	few	TRBV10-2	.	CASTFQTSSSYNEQFF	TGCGCCAGCACTTTCCAAACCTCAAGCTCCTACAATGAGCAGTTCTTC
TRBJ1-5	.	TRBV6-2/TRBV6-3	TRBD1	CASSFLGQGASNQPQHF	TGTGCCAGCAGTTTCTTAGGACAGGGGGCAAGCAATCAGCCCCAGCATTTT
TRBJ1-2	.	TRBV28	.	CASSSREPSYGYTF	TGTGCCAGCAGTTCCCGGGAGCCATCCTATGGCTACACCTTC
TRBJ2-7	few	TRBV6-1	.	CASSELWITYEQYF	TGTGCCAGCAGTGAACTGTGGATTACGTACGAGCAGTACTTC
TRBJ1-5	many	TRBV10-3	TRBD1	CAISDHRRRDSPYQPQHF	TGTGCCATCAGTGATCACCGGAGGAGGGACAGTCCTTATCAGCCCCAGCATTTT